Shown below are 2 T cell receptor beta chains from a single sample sequenced in a study of blood T cell repertoires in COVID-19. TCRdb's copy holds only in-frame clones and misses some; the assay was immunoSEQ multiplex PCR. The table has hundreds of thousands of clones, approximately 92% seen once. The sequencing sample was made of PBMCs or T cells enriched from blood (not recorded which). The receptor source for this set is a man between 25 and 39 years old who had recovered from COVID-19.

The rearrangement uses TRBV12-3 or TRBV12-4 and TRBJ2-3; D perhaps matches TRBD2 (6 bases). Trimming stripped 1 base from V and 8 bases from J, with 7 bases between. The CDR3 is 12 residues long. The CDR3 DNA follows: TGTGCCAGCAGTTTAGAGGGAGGTACGCAGTATTTT. It translates to CASSLEGGTQYF.

This chain links TRBV18 with TRBJ1-2, with 7 bases matching TRBD1. Germline V lookup: CDR1 KGHSH, CDR2 LQKENI. This CDR3 spans 15 amino acids. After removal of 0 bases from V and 4 bases from J, the junction contained 5 bases not matched to a gene. CDR3 sequence: CASSPPGQEGYGYTF. The CDR3, as DNA: TGTGCCAGCTCACCACCCGGACAGGAGGGCTATGGCTACACCTTC.